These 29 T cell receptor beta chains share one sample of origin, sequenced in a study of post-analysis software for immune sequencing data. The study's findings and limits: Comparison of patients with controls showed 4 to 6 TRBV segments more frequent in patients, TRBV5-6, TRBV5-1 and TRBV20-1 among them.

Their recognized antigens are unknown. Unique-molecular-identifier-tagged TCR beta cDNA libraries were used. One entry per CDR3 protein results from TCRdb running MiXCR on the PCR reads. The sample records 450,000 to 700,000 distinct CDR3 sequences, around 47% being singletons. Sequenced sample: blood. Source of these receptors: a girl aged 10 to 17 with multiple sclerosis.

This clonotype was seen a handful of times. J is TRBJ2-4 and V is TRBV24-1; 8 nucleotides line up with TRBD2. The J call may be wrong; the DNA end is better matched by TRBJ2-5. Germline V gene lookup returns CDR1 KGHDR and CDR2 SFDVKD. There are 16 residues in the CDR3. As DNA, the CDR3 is TGTGCCACCAGTGATTTGCGGGGGGCGGGAGGAGAGACCCAGTACTTC. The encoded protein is CATSDLRGAGGETQYF.

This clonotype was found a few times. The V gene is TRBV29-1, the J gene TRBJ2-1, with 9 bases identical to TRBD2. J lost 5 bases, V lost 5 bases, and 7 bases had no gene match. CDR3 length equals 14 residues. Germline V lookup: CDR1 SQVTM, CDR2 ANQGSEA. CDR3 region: CSVSDLAGDNEQFF. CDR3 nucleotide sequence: TGCAGCGTTTCGGACTTAGCGGGGGACAATGAGCAGTTCTTC.

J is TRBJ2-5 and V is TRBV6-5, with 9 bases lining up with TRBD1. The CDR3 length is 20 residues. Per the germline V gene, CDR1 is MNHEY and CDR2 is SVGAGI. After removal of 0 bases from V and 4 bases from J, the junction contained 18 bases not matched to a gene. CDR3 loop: CASSYSGDRVPNGRRETQYF. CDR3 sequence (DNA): TGTGCCAGCAGTTACTCGGGGGACAGGGTACCGAACGGGAGGCGAGAGACCCAGTACTTC.

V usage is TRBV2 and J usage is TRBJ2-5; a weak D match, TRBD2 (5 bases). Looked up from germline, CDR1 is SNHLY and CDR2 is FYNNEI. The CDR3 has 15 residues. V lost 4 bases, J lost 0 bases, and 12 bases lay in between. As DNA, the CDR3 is TGTGCCAGCAGTGCCGTGAGGGTCAACCAAGAGACCCAGTACTTC. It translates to CASSAVRVNQETQYF.

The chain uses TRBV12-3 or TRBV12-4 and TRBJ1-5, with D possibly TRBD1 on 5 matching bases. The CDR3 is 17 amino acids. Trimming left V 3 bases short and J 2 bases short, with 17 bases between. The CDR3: CASSLAGLLQGNQPQHF. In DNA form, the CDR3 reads TGTGCCAGCAGTTTGGCGGGGCTCCTTCAGGGCAATCAGCCCCAGCATTTT.

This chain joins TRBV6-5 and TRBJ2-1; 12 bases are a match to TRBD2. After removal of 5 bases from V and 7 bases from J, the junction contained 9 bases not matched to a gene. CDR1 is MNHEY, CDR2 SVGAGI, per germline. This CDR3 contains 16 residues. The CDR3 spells CASSKLAGGGGNEQFF. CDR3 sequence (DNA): TGTGCCAGCAGTAAACTAGCGGGAGGCGGGGGGAATGAGCAGTTCTTC.

Here the CDR3 reads CASSRMGRERETQYF. CDR3 sequence (DNA): TGCGCCAGCAGCCGAATGGGAAGGGAGCGAGAGACCCAGTACTTC. The rearrangement uses TRBV4-1 and TRBJ2-5; D possibly corresponds to TRBD2 (5 bases). CDR1 is MGHRA and CDR2 is YSYEKL in the germline V gene. CDR3 size: 15 residues. V was pared by 4 bases and J by 4 bases, with 16 bases between.

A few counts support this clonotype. The CDR3 DNA reads TGTGCCAGCAGAGGGGACGGAAACACCATATATTTT. Residues: CASRGDGNTIYF. The chain carries TRBV6-1 and TRBJ1-3; weak D call: TRBD1 (5 bases). Trimming took 6 bases from V and 4 from J, leaving 7 bases between them. In germline, CDR1 is MNHNS, CDR2 SASEGT. The CDR3 loop spans 12 amino acids.

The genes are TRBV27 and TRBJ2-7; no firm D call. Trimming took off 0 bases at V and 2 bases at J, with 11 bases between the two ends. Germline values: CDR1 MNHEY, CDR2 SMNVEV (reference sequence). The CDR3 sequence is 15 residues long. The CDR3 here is CASSLSKGYAYEQYF. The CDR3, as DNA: TGTGCCAGCAGTTTATCGAAGGGTTATGCCTACGAGCAGTACTTC.

This CDR3 reads CASTSFRGGPLKLFF. The CDR3 nucleotides are TGTGCCAGCACCTCTTTTCGGGGAGGACCGCTAAAACTGTTTTTT. V and J are TRBV12-3 or TRBV12-4 and TRBJ1-4; no firm D call. This CDR3 spans 15 amino acids. V lost 7 bases and J lost 10, with 22 bases in between.

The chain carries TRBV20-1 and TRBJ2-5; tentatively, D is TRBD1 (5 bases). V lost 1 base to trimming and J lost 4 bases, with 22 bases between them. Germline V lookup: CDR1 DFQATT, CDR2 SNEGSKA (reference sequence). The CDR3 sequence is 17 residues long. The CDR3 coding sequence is TGCAGTGCTAGAGTCCGTATGGATGTGGGGCCGGGAGAGACCCAGTACTTC. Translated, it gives CSARVRMDVGPGETQYF.

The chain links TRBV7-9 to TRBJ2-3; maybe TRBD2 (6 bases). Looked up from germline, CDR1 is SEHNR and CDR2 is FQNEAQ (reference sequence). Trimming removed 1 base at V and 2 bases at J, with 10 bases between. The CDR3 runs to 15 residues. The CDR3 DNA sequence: TGTGCCAGCAGCTTAGTGGGACTTGACACAGATACGCAGTATTTT. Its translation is CASSLVGLDTDTQYF.

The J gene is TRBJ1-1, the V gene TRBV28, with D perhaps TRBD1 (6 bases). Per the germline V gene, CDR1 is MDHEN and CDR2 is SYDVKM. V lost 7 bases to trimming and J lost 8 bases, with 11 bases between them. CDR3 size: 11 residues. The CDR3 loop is CASIAGQEAFF. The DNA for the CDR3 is TGTGCCAGCATAGCAGGACAGGAAGCTTTCTTT.

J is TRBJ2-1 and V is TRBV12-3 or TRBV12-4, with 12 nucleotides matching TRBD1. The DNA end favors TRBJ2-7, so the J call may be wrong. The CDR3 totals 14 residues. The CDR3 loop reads CASTWDRGRIRQYF. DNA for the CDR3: TGTGCCAGCACCTGGGACAGGGGGCGTATTCGGCAGTACTTC.

This CDR3 is CASSTSPDQETQYF. The CDR3 DNA reads TGCGCCAGCAGCACATCCCCGGATCAAGAGACCCAGTACTTC. V usage is TRBV5-1 and J usage is TRBJ2-5; no clear D gene. The CDR3 is made up of 14 amino acids. Trimming pared 4 bases from V and 2 bases from J, leaving 12 bases between. CDR1 is SGHRS, CDR2 YFSETQ, per germline.

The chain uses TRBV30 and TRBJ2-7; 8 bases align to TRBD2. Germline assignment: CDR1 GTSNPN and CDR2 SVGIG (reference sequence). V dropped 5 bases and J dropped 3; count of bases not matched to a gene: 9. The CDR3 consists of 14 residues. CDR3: CAWQLTSGLYEQYF. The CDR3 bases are TGTGCCTGGCAACTTACTAGCGGTCTCTACGAGCAGTACTTC.

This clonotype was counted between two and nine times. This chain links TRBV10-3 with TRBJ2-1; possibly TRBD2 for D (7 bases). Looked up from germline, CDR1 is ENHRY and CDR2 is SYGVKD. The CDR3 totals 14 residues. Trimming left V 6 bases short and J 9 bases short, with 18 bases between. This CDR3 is CAIRGGGAFSEQFF. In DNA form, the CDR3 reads TGTGCCATCAGGGGAGGGGGGGCCTTCAGTGAGCAGTTCTTC.

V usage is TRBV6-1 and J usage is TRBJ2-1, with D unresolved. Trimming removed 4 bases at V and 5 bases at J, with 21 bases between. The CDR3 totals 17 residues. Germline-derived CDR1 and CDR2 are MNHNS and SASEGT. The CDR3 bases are TGTGCCAGCAGTGTATACCGAATGGAATCTATGAACAATGAGCAGTTCTTC. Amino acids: CASSVYRMESMNNEQFF.

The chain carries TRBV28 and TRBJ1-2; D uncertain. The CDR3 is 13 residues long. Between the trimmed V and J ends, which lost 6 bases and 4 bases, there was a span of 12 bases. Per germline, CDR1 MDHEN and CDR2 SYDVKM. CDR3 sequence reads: CASSTPGIYGYTF. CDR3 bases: TGTGCCAGCAGCACCCCTGGGATCTATGGCTACACCTTC.

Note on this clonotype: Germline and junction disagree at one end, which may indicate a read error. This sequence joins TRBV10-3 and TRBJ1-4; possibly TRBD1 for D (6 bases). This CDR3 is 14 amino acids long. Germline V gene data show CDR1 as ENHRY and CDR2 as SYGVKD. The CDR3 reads CAISEQGANEKLFF. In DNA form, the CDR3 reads TGCGCCATCAGTGAACAGGGAGCTAATGAAAAACTGTTTTTT.

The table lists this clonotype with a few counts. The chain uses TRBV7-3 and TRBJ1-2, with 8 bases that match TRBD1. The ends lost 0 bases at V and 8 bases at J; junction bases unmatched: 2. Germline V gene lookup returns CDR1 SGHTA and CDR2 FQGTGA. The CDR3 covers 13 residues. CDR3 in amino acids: CASSLTTGDGYTF. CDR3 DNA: TGTGCCAGCAGCTTAACGACAGGGGACGGCTACACCTTC. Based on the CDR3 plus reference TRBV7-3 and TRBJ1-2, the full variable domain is GAGVSQTPSNKVTEKGKYVELRCDPISGHTALYWYRQSLGQGPEFLIYFQGTGAADDSGLPNDRFFAVRPEGSVSTLKIQRTERGDSAVYLCASSLTTGDGYTFGSGTRLTVV.

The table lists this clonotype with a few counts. DNA for the CDR3: TGTGCCAGCAGTTGGGCCTGGAACACTGAAGCTTTCTTT. Protein sequence: CASSWAWNTEAFF. V gene TRBV12-3 or TRBV12-4 combines with J gene TRBJ1-1, with D unclear. CDR3 length equals 13 residues. With 4 bases removed from V and 1 base from J, the gap between germline ends came to 7 bases.

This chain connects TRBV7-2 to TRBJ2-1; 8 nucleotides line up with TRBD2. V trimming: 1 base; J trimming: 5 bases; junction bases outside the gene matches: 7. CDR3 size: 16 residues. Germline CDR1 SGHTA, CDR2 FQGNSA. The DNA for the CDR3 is TGTGCCAGCAGCTTAGTCGGTAGCGGGACCGACAATGAGCAGTTCTTC. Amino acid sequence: CASSLVGSGTDNEQFF.

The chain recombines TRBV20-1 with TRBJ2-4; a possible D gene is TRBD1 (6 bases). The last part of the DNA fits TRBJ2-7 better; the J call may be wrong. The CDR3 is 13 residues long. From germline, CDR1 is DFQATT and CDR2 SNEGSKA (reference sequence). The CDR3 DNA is TGCAGCGTAAAGATAGGGGGAGACTACGAGCAGTACTTC. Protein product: CSVKIGGDYEQYF.

The CDR3 reads CASSQGQGGSYEQYF. CDR3 coding DNA: TGCGCCAGCAGCCAAGGACAGGGGGGATCCTACGAGCAGTACTTC. The chain links TRBV4-1 to TRBJ2-7; 9 bases are shared with TRBD1. V lost 1 base, J lost 1 base, and 2 bases stayed unmatched. Germline values: CDR1 MGHRA, CDR2 YSYEKL. The CDR3 covers 15 residues.

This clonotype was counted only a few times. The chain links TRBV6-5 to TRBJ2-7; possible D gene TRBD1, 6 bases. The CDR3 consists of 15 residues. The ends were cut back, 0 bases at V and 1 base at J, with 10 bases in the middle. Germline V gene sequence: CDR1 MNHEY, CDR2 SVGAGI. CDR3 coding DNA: TGTGCCAGCAGTTACTCGACAGGTTATTCCTACGAGCAGTACTTC. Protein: CASSYSTGYSYEQYF.

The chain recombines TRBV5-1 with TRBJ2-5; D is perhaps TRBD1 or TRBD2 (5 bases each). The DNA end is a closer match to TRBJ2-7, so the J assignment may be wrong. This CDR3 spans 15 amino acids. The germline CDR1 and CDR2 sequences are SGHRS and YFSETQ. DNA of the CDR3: TGCGCCAGCAGCACCGGGATCGTTGAGGGGTCCGAGCAGTACTTC. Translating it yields CASSTGIVEGSEQYF.

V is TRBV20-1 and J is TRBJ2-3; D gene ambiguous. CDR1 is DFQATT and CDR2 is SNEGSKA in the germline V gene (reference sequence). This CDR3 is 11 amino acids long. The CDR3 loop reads CSLTSTDTQYF. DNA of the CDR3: TGCAGCCTCACTAGCACAGATACGCAGTATTTT.

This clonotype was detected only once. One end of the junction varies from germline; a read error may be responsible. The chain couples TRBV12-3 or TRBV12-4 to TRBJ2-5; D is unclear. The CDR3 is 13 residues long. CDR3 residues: CANSWSGPETQYF. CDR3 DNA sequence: TGTGCCAACAGTTGGTCAGGACCCGAGACCCAGTACTTC.